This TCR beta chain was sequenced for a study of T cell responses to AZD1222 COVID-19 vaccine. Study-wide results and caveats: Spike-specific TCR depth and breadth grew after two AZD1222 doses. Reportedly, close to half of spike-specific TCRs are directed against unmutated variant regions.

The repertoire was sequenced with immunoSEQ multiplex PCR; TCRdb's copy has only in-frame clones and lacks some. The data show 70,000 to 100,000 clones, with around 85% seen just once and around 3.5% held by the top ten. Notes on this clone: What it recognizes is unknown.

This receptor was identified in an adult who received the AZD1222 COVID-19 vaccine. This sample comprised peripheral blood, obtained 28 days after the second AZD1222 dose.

CDR3: CAISIGGAGANVLTF. CDR3 sequence (DNA): TGTGCCATCAGCATAGGGGGCGCTGGGGCCAACGTCCTGACTTTC. The chain uses TRBV10-3 and TRBJ2-6; 7 bases are a match to TRBD1. The germline V gene has CDR1 ENHRY and CDR2 SYGVKD. This CDR3 has 15 amino acids. After removal of 6 bases from V and 2 bases from J, the junction contained 4 bases not matched to a gene.